A selection of T cell receptor beta chains follows, all from one sample in a study of a mutant IDH1 vaccine in newly diagnosed glioma. These receptors lack a known antigen. TCRdb's copy holds only in-frame clones and misses some; the assay was immunoSEQ multiplex PCR. The sample shows roughly 40,000 clones, roughly 92% of them seen only once. The sequencing used PBMCs, collected from a glioma patient whose treatment included an IDH1 peptide vaccine. The source of these receptors is a man aged 45-65 years with glioma. Both conserved end residues are part of each CDR3. The order of the fields is D gene, J gene, V gene, clone size, CDR3 protein, CDR3 DNA. The D gene is left open where the match is weak. Some rows mark clone size as missing; the rest say once, few, many or name a class of expanded clone.

>TRBD1|TRBJ1-3|TRBV27|NA
CASSSLQGTSGNTIYF
TGTGCCAGCAGTTCCCTACAGGGGACTTCTGGAAACACCATATATTTT
>TRBD2|TRBJ2-2|TRBV5-4|NA
CASSLKLAGTGELFF
TGTGCCAGCAGCTTGAAACTAGCGGGAACTGGGGAGCTGTTTTTT
>NA|TRBJ1-1|TRBV15|NA
CATSGGGWGTEAFF
TGTGCCACCAGCGGGGGGGGTTGGGGCACTGAAGCTTTCTTT
>NA|TRBJ2-7|TRBV4-1|NA
CASSPARTVSYEQYF
TGCGCCAGCAGCCCTGCAAGGACGGTATCCTACGAGCAGTACTTC
>TRBD1|TRBJ2-1|TRBV19|NA
CASSIETGGKYNEQFF
TGTGCCAGTAGTATCGAGACAGGGGGCAAGTACAATGAGCAGTTCTTC
>NA|TRBJ2-7|TRBV14|NA
CASSQDTQEGDGEQYF
TGTGCCAGCAGCCAAGATACACAAGAGGGGGACGGCGAGCAGTACTTC
>TRBD1|TRBJ2-7|TRBV10-2|NA
CASSSTGDEQYF
TGCGCCAGCAGTAGTACAGGGGACGAGCAGTACTTC
>TRBD2|TRBJ2-3|TRBV9|NA
CASSHGGADTQYF
TGTGCCAGCAGCCACGGGGGGGCAGATACGCAGTATTTT
>NA|TRBJ1-2|TRBV5-1|NA
CASSLAGPQSNYGYTF
TGCGCCAGCAGCTTGGCCGGACCCCAATCCAACTATGGCTACACCTTC
>TRBD1|TRBJ1-2|TRBV6-6|NA
CASSSTRGQWGYTF
TGTGCCAGCAGTTCCACCAGGGGGCAGTGGGGCTACACCTTC
>NA|TRBJ1-4|TRBV2|NA
CASTPATNEKLFF
TGTGCCAGCACCCCGGCAACTAATGAAAAACTGTTTTTT
>TRBD2|TRBJ2-5|TRBV13|NA
CASSSPSGGFGETQYF
TGTGCCAGCAGCTCCCCTAGCGGGGGATTTGGGGAGACCCAGTACTTC
>NA|TRBJ2-7|TRBV19|NA
CASSIFGWTYEQYF
TGTGCCAGTAGTATATTTGGGTGGACCTACGAGCAGTACTTC
>NA|TRBJ2-1|TRBV9|NA
CASSVEGWLNEQFF
TGTGCCAGCAGCGTAGAGGGCTGGTTGAATGAGCAGTTCTTC
>TRBD1|TRBJ2-1|TRBV6-6|NA
CASSYSWDRNNEQFF
TGTGCCAGCAGTTACTCATGGGACAGAAACAATGAGCAGTTCTTC
>TRBD1|TRBJ1-2|TRBV29-1|NA
CSVERTGRGYGYTF
TGCAGCGTTGAAAGGACAGGGCGGGGCTATGGCTACACCTTC
>NA|TRBJ1-1|TRBV15|NA
CATSIDNTEAFF
TGTGCCACCAGCATCGATAACACTGAAGCTTTCTTT
>TRBD1|TRBJ2-3|TRBV7-2|NA
CASSQDRGMDTQYF
TGTGCCAGCAGCCAGGACAGGGGTATGGATACGCAGTATTTT
>NA|TRBJ2-7|TRBV7-9|once
CASRQDRLSYEQYF
TGTGCCAGCAGGCAAGACAGATTGTCCTACGAGCAGTACTTC
>TRBD1|TRBJ1-2|TRBV10-1|NA
CASSDGTALGYTF
TGCGCCAGCAGTGACGGGACAGCTCTGGGCTACACCTTC
>TRBD1|TRBJ2-7|TRBV29-1|NA
CSIRGQNLYEQYF
TGCAGCATCCGGGGACAGAACCTCTACGAGCAGTACTTC
>NA|TRBJ1-2|TRBV7-8|NA
CASSLGGRDYGYTF
TGTGCCAGCAGCTTGGGAGGGCGGGACTATGGCTACACCTTC
>NA|TRBJ2-3|TRBV18|NA
CASSPRTTDTQYF
TGTGCCAGCTCACCGCGGACCACAGATACGCAGTATTTT
>NA|TRBJ1-1|TRBV27|NA
CASSLDQSRGGTEAFF
TGTGCCAGCAGTTTAGATCAGTCCAGGGGCGGCACTGAAGCTTTCTTT
>NA|TRBJ2-3|TRBV6-4|NA
CASSEGWQSDTQYF
TGTGCCAGCAGTGAGGGTTGGCAGTCAGATACGCAGTATTTT
>TRBD1|TRBJ1-1|TRBV27|NA
CASSINSRGPGTEAFF
TGTGCCAGCAGTATCAATTCCAGGGGGCCAGGAACTGAAGCTTTCTTT
>TRBD1|TRBJ1-5|TRBV9|NA
CASSGTGGLKPQHF
TGTGCCAGCAGCGGGACAGGGGGCCTTAAGCCCCAGCATTTT
>TRBD1|TRBJ2-5|TRBV15|NA
CATRKDRGHQETQYF
TGTGCCACCAGAAAGGACAGGGGACACCAAGAGACCCAGTACTTC
>NA|TRBJ1-2|TRBV27|once
CASSLQTGKNYGYTF
TGTGCCAGCAGTTTACAGACAGGAAAAAACTATGGCTACACCTTC
>NA|TRBJ2-7|TRBV25-1|NA
CASSELTAFSYEQYF
TGTGCCAGCAGTGAATTGACAGCCTTCTCCTACGAGCAGTACTTC
>NA|TRBJ1-6|TRBV14|NA
CASSLGTANSPLHF
TGTGCCAGCAGCCTCGGGACCGCGAATTCACCCCTCCACTTT
>NA|TRBJ1-2|TRBV6-5|NA
CASSYGQISGYTF
TGTGCCAGCAGTTACGGGCAAATCAGTGGCTACACCTTC
>NA|TRBJ1-5|TRBV21-1|few
CASSKAAGVSNQPQHF
TGTGCCAGCAGCAAAGCAGCAGGGGTAAGCAATCAGCCCCAGCATTTT
>TRBD1|TRBJ1-5|TRBV19|NA
CASSTAYRGNQPQHF
TGTGCCAGTAGTACCGCCTACAGGGGGAATCAGCCCCAGCATTTT
>TRBD1|TRBJ2-3|TRBV5-4|NA
CASSFNRGSTDTQYF
TGTGCCAGCAGCTTTAACAGGGGAAGCACAGATACGCAGTATTTT
>NA|TRBJ2-5|TRBV5-1|NA
CASSPGGQGVQETQYF
TGCGCCAGCAGCCCGGGTGGGCAGGGCGTACAAGAGACCCAGTACTTC
>NA|TRBJ2-5|TRBV29-1|NA
CSVEVVGHRDTETQYF
TGCAGCGTTGAAGTAGTGGGACATCGAGACACAGAGACCCAGTACTTC
>TRBD2|TRBJ2-4|TRBV12-5|NA
CASGLLAGAKNIQYF
TGTGCTAGTGGTTTACTAGCGGGGGCCAAAAACATTCAGTACTTC
>NA|TRBJ1-2|TRBV23-1|few
CASSTYGRGDYGYTF
TGCGCCAGCAGTACCTATGGAAGGGGTGACTATGGCTACACCTTC
>NA|TRBJ1-2|TRBV28|NA
CASSSRSKGTSKGYGYTF
TGTGCCAGCAGTTCCCGATCTAAGGGAACTTCTAAGGGCTATGGCTACACCTTC
>TRBD2|TRBJ2-3|TRBV6-5|NA
CASSPSGRADTQYF
TGTGCCAGCAGTCCGAGCGGGAGGGCCGATACGCAGTATTTT
>TRBD2|TRBJ2-5|TRBV7-9|NA
CASTGGGGPQETQYF
TGTGCCAGCACCGGGGGGGGAGGGCCCCAAGAGACCCAGTACTTC
>TRBD1|TRBJ2-3|TRBV5-1|NA
CASSSDRVGTDTQYF
TGCGCCAGCAGTTCCGACAGGGTCGGCACAGATACGCAGTATTTT
>NA|TRBJ2-7|TRBV23-1|NA
CASSQSGKGKYF
TGCGCCAGCAGTCAATCGGGTAAGGGGAAGTACTTC
>NA|TRBJ2-3|TRBV29-1|NA
CSVAGGQLTSTDTQYF
TGCAGCGTTGCCGGCGGACAGTTAACTAGCACAGATACGCAGTATTTT
>TRBD2|TRBJ2-1|TRBV7-9|NA
CASSLTSGSFRNNEQFF
TGTGCCAGCAGCCTGACTAGCGGGAGCTTTCGGAACAATGAGCAGTTCTTC
>NA|TRBJ1-5|TRBV19|NA
CASSLGSPVGNQPQHF
TGTGCCAGTAGTCTAGGATCTCCTGTTGGCAATCAGCCCCAGCATTTT
>NA|TRBJ2-2|TRBV6-1|NA
CASSEFRGTGELFF
TGTGCCAGCAGTGAATTTCGGGGGACCGGGGAGCTGTTTTTT
>TRBD1|TRBJ1-4|TRBV4-1|NA
CASSQDEGTGAREKLFF
TGCGCCAGCAGCCAAGACGAGGGGACAGGGGCCCGAGAAAAACTGTTTTTT
>NA|TRBJ1-4|TRBV29-1|NA
CSVGDTYEKLFF
TGCAGCGTGGGGGACACCTATGAAAAACTGTTTTTT
>NA|TRBJ1-1|TRBV6-5|NA
CASSTLRGAETEAFF
TGTGCCAGCAGTACCCTCCGAGGGGCTGAGACTGAAGCTTTCTTT
>NA|TRBJ2-7|TRBV11-2|NA
CASSPYGPTYEQYF
TGTGCCAGCAGCCCTTACGGACCCACCTACGAGCAGTACTTC
>TRBD1|TRBJ1-6|TRBV4-3|few
CASSQDLEILTGAKNSPLHF
TGCGCCAGCAGCCAAGATTTAGAAATCTTGACAGGGGCTAAAAATTCACCCCTCCACTTT
>TRBD1|TRBJ1-3|TRBV7-8|NA
CASSLGTGRSGNTIYF
TGTGCCAGCAGCTTAGGGACAGGCCGCTCTGGAAACACCATATATTTT
>NA|TRBJ2-3|TRBV2|once
CASNGRPTDTQYF
TGTGCCAGCAATGGGCGTCCCACAGATACGCAGTATTTT
>NA|TRBJ1-1|TRBV5-1|NA
CASSDGTLMNTEAFF
TGCGCCAGCAGCGATGGGACGTTGATGAACACTGAAGCTTTCTTT
>NA|TRBJ1-3|TRBV2|NA
CASSPQGLSGNTIYF
TGTGCCAGCAGCCCACAGGGTCTTTCTGGAAACACCATATATTTT